Following are 23 T cell receptor beta chains from one sample sequenced in a study of identical twins. From the 5' RACE reads, TCRdb called clonotypes with MiXCR, one entry per CDR3 protein. The repertoire includes some 500,000 distinct CDR3 sequences, about 20% of them detected once, and 0.91% sits in the top ten. These data were likewise used in another study, on T cells expressing NK-cell markers.

The sample taken for sequencing was CD4+ T cells sorted from blood. The receptors stem from a young woman in good health.

The sample holds many counts of this clonotype. This rearrangement joins TRBV7-9 to TRBJ1-2; TRBD1 matches at 7 bases. The CDR3 is made up of 15 amino acids. V shed 4 bases, J shed 2 bases, and the junction held 7 bases outside the gene matches. Germline CDR1 SEHNR, CDR2 FQNEAQ (reference sequence). The CDR3 sequence: CASSYRGRGNYGYTF. For the CDR3, the DNA is TGTGCCAGCAGCTACCGGGGCAGGGGGAACTATGGCTACACCTTC.

This sequence joins TRBV3-1 and TRBJ2-2, with D perhaps TRBD2 (5 bases). Trimming pared 4 bases from V and 2 bases from J, leaving 14 bases between. CDR3 length equals 16 residues. Germline CDR1 is LGHDT and CDR2 is YNNKEL (reference sequence). The CDR3 DNA reads TGTGCCAGCAGCCGAGTCGGGATGGGTAACACCGGGGAGCTGTTTTTT. Translation: CASSRVGMGNTGELFF. The full variable domain, completed using reference TRBV3-1 and TRBJ2-2, is DTAVSQTPKYLVTQMGNDKSIKCEQNLGHDTMYWYKQDSKKFLKIMFSYNNKELIINETVPNRFSPKSPDKAHLNLHINSLELGDSAVYFCASSRVGMGNTGELFFGEGSRLTVL.

This clonotype was observed many times. This chain links TRBV7-2 with TRBJ1-5; D not certain. The CDR3 length is 13 residues. Trimming stripped 1 base from V and 7 bases from J, with 8 bases between. The germline V gene has CDR1 SGHTA and CDR2 FQGNSA. The CDR3 sequence is CASSLDIGQPQHF. CDR3 sequence (DNA): TGTGCCAGCAGCTTAGACATCGGGCAGCCCCAGCATTTT.

This clonotype showed up just a few times. The chain combines TRBV5-1 with TRBJ1-1, with D hard to call. V was pared by 5 bases and J by 0 bases, with 8 bases between. Germline V gives CDR1 SGHRS, CDR2 YFSETQ. The CDR3 runs to 13 residues. DNA of the CDR3: TGCGCCAGCAGGAGCAGGCTGAACACTGAAGCTTTCTTT. Protein: CASRSRLNTEAFF.

This chain uses TRBV24-1 with TRBJ1-2; tentatively, D is TRBD1 (5 bases). Germline CDR1 is KGHDR and CDR2 is SFDVKD. Trimming took off 1 base at V and 4 bases at J, with 6 bases between the two ends. This CDR3 is 13 amino acids long. CDR3 amino acids: CATSDFRGYGYTF. CDR3 DNA: TGTGCCACCAGTGATTTTAGGGGCTATGGCTACACCTTC.

There are many counts of this clonotype. The chain recombines TRBV7-6 with TRBJ2-1; D is tentatively TRBD1 or TRBD2 (5 bases each). This CDR3 contains 13 residues. Germline assignment: CDR1 SGHVS and CDR2 FNYEAQ. V was cut by 3 bases and J by 6 bases, with 9 bases left in between. The CDR3 is CASSFRGRNEQFF. CDR3 sequence (DNA): TGTGCCAGCAGCTTCCGGGGACGCAATGAGCAGTTCTTC.

There are a few counts of this clonotype. V gene TRBV7-2 combines with J gene TRBJ1-6, with 7 bases lining up with TRBD1. V was pared by 6 bases and J by 8 bases, with 10 bases of the junction left unmatched. The CDR3 is 15 residues long. Looked up from germline, CDR1 is SGHTA and CDR2 is FQGNSA. The CDR3 DNA reads TGTGCCAGCAGTTATCAGACAGGGAGTGATTCACCCCTCCACTTT. Amino acid sequence: CASSYQTGSDSPLHF.

This clonotype was found many times. This chain joins TRBV7-2 and TRBJ2-2; the match to TRBD2 covers 10 bases. The CDR3 loop spans 15 amino acids. Germline V lookup: CDR1 SGHTA, CDR2 FQGNSA. The trim removed 5 bases at V and 7 bases at J, leaving 7 bases unmatched. CDR3 nucleotides: TGTGCCAGCAGCCTCGGGCTAGCGGGAGTCGGGGAGCTGTTTTTT. Residues: CASSLGLAGVGELFF.

This clonotype was recorded only once. This chain joins TRBV10-3 and TRBJ1-4, with D possibly being TRBD1 (6 bases). CDR3 size: 13 residues. V lost 6 bases, J lost 5 bases, and 10 bases lay in between. Germline V gene data show CDR1 as ENHRY and CDR2 as SYGVKD. The CDR3 DNA follows: TGTGCCATCAGGAACCAGGGGAATGAAAAACTGTTTTTT. It is translated as CAIRNQGNEKLFF.

This clonotype was recorded a few times. The rearrangement joins TRBV7-9 to TRBJ2-7; no definite D call. Germline CDR1 and CDR2: SEHNR and FQNEAQ (reference sequence). V dropped 8 bases and J dropped 2 bases, with 13 bases sitting between them. The CDR3 loop spans 13 amino acids. DNA of the CDR3: TGTGCCAGCGGCCCGACAAATACCTACGAGCAGTACTTC. Residues: CASGPTNTYEQYF.

V is TRBV29-1 and J is TRBJ2-7; D is tentatively TRBD1 or TRBD2 (5 bases each). There are 12 residues in the CDR3. Germline lookup yields CDR1 SQVTM and CDR2 ANQGSEA. Here the CDR3 reads CSGGAQPYEQYF. The CDR3 DNA is TGCAGTGGGGGTGCTCAACCCTACGAGCAGTACTTC.

The chain carries TRBV20-1 and TRBJ2-2; D is perhaps TRBD1 or TRBD2 (5 bases each). V was clipped by 1 base and J by 7 bases, with 13 bases between them. This CDR3 is 14 amino acids long. The germline V gene encodes CDR1 DFQATT and CDR2 SNEGSKA (reference sequence). CDR3 residues: CSARVGRAVGELFF. The CDR3 region has the DNA TGCAGTGCTAGAGTGGGACGGGCGGTCGGGGAGCTGTTTTTT.

This clonotype was recorded a few times. The V call is TRBV18, the J call TRBJ2-7; D is ambiguous. The CDR3 spans 13 residues. The V gene's germline CDR1 is KGHSH and CDR2 LQKENI. V was clipped by 6 bases and J by 2 bases, with 11 bases between them. The CDR3 sequence: CASSTSPAYEQYF. CDR3 DNA sequence: TGTGCCAGCTCTACCAGCCCAGCCTACGAGCAGTACTTC. The complete variable domain, with remaining parts taken from reference TRBV18 and TRBJ2-7, reads NAGVMQNPRHLVRRRGQEARLRCSPMKGHSHVYWYRQLPEEGLKFMVYLQKENIIDESGMPKERFSAEFPKEGPSILRIQQVVRGDSAAYFCASSTSPAYEQYFGPGTRLTVT.

This clonotype showed up many times. The V and J genes are TRBV7-9 and TRBJ2-1; the D is unclear. This CDR3 region has 12 residues. Trimming stripped 4 bases from V and 12 bases from J, with 13 bases between. Germline V gene sequence: CDR1 SEHNR, CDR2 FQNEAQ (reference sequence). Written as DNA, the CDR3 is TGTGCCAGCAGCTCCCGTGGAGTTAGGCAGTTCTTC. Residues: CASSSRGVRQFF.

This clonotype has just a few counts. V usage is TRBV5-1 and J usage is TRBJ1-1; D remains ambiguous. Germline V gives CDR1 SGHRS, CDR2 YFSETQ. This CDR3 comprises 14 residues. V was clipped by 1 base and J by 3 bases, with 10 bases between them. CDR3 nucleotides: TGCGCCAGCAGCTTGAGCATCTCGGACACTGAAGCTTTCTTT. It codes for CASSLSISDTEAFF.

V is TRBV30 and J is TRBJ1-3; TRBD1 agrees at 8 bases. The germline V gene encodes CDR1 GTSNPN and CDR2 SVGIG (reference sequence). V shed 5 bases, J shed 0 bases, and the junction held 3 bases outside the gene matches. The CDR3 is 14 amino acids. CDR3 bases: TGTGCCTGGGGGACAGGTTCCTCTGGAAACACCATATATTTT. Translation: CAWGTGSSGNTIYF.

This clonotype showed up just once. The J gene is TRBJ2-1, the V gene TRBV27; 7 positions match TRBD1. CDR1 is MNHEY, CDR2 SMNVEV, per germline (reference sequence). Trimming cost V 1 base and J 9 bases; bases outside gene matches: 9. The CDR3 is 15 residues long. The CDR3 nucleotides are TGTGCCAGCAGTTTATTTCTGAGGGGGCAGGGTGAGCAGTTCTTC. Protein: CASSLFLRGQGEQFF.

This clonotype was counted only a few times. The rearrangement links TRBV25-1 to TRBJ2-3; 7 bases map to TRBD2. Germline V gene data show CDR1 as MGHDK and CDR2 as SYGVNS. The CDR3 runs 16 residues. J was trimmed by 4 bases and V by 7 bases; bases with no gene match: 14. In nucleotides, the CDR3 is TGTGCCAGCACGGGTAAACTAGCGAGGGCTGCAGATACGCAGTATTTT. Translation: CASTGKLARAADTQYF.

The chain employs TRBV20-1 and TRBJ1-6; D unclear. Germline values: CDR1 DFQATT, CDR2 SNEGSKA (reference sequence). V lost 0 bases, J lost 9 bases, and 12 bases lay in between. The CDR3 sequence is 14 residues long. The CDR3 here is CSARDLRGFSPLHF. CDR3 coding DNA: TGCAGTGCTAGAGATCTGAGAGGGTTTTCACCCCTCCACTTT.

This clonotype appeared many times. The V gene is TRBV5-4, the J gene TRBJ2-1, with a possible D match to TRBD1 (7 bases). This CDR3 has 15 residues. Trimming left V 4 bases short and J 3 bases short, with 14 bases between. Germline CDR1 reads SGHNT; CDR2 reads YYREEE (reference sequence). The CDR3 reads CASSPTGDSYNEQFF. CDR3 coding DNA: TGTGCCAGCAGCCCAACGGGGGACAGCTACAATGAGCAGTTCTTC.

This clonotype was seen more than once but under ten times. The chain employs TRBV12-3 or TRBV12-4 and TRBJ2-1, with TRBD2 as a possible D gene (6 bases). The CDR3 totals 15 residues. V was cut by 6 bases and J by 0 bases, with 12 bases left in between. Here the CDR3 reads CASSPAAGSYNEQFF. CDR3 in DNA: TGTGCCAGCAGCCCTGCAGCGGGCTCCTACAATGAGCAGTTCTTC.

There are a few counts of this clonotype. The chain joins TRBV7-2 to TRBJ2-1; weak D call: TRBD1 (6 bases). This CDR3 spans 12 amino acids. Looked up from germline, CDR1 is SGHTA and CDR2 is FQGNSA. V was cut by 8 bases and J by 8 bases, with 13 bases left in between. CDR3 sequence: CASGRGFDEQFF. The CDR3 DNA sequence: TGTGCCAGCGGAAGGGGGTTCGATGAGCAGTTCTTC.

The V call is TRBV19, the J call TRBJ2-1, with 9 bases that match TRBD1. Looked up from germline, CDR1 is LNHDA and CDR2 is SQIVND (reference sequence). The V gene end was trimmed by 9 bases and the J gene end by 5 bases; junction bases not matched to a gene: 11. The length of the CDR3 is 15 residues. The CDR3 region has the DNA TGTGCCAGCTCACTACTGGGACAGGGCAACAATGAGCAGTTCTTC. Protein: CASSLLGQGNNEQFF.